The clone carrying this T cell receptor (beta chain) appeared many times. No antigen is known for it. Stored at -80 C, 2 million PBMCs were the source of the unsorted libraries. Trimming removed 4 bases from V and 5 bases from J, with 12 bases in between. Germline-derived CDR1 and CDR2 are DFQATT and SNEGSKA (reference sequence). CDR3 length: 13 residues. This entry is derived from a study of neurological immune-mediated disorders. Broader study findings: While HTLV-1-associated myelopathy showed the greatest TCR clonal expansion, multiple sclerosis showed the least, falling below healthy controls. Phylogenetic grouping assigned the repertoires of 18 of 34 multiple sclerosis patients to a single related-CDR3 cluster, representing a possible signature.

Synthesis of cDNA used 5'RACE (with 10-nucleotide random UMIs). TCRdb re-analysed the 5' RACE reads in MiXCR, keeping a single row per CDR3 protein. The sample lists around 30,000 distinct CDR3 sequences, 2% to 3% seen once, with about 2.3% in the top ten. The sequence was obtained from a woman in her forties or fifties with multiple sclerosis. This chain uses TRBV20-1 with TRBJ1-5, with D perhaps matching TRBD1 (6 bases). The source material was PBMCs. CDR3 in DNA: TGCAGTGCTAAAGGGGGACTCGATCAGCCCCAGCATTTT. It translates to CSAKGGLDQPQHF.